Sequencing of this T cell receptor (beta chain) was carried out in a study of T cell responses to AZD1222 COVID-19 vaccine (dated by TCRdb to 2020 to 2022). At the level of the whole study: A total of 233 trial participants underwent TCR sequencing, of whom around 210 had received two doses of AZD1222 and 26 had received two doses of the MenACWY control vaccine. Enrollment into the trials was organized by age into subgroups of 18-55, 56-69 and 70-plus years, and those subgroups contained roughly 160, 29 and 62 TCR-sequenced participants, respectively. What the study reported, not specific to this receptor: Conclusions about previously exposed vaccinees are limited, since just 6 or 7 AZD1222 recipients were seropositive for SARS-CoV-2 at baseline. Nearly half of unique spike-specific TCRs reportedly recognized epitopes outside regions mutated in the B.1.351 and B.1.1.7 variants. Vaccine-associated CD4 TCRs spanned the whole spike protein, with dominant responses in regions 160-218 and 743-854. Because no day 14 peak-response samples were available, repertoires were characterized only after the peak T cell response. A significant rise in spike-specific TCR breadth and depth was observed after two AZD1222 doses relative to day 0 and relative to MenACWY recipients. In the small 56-69-year group, the increase in depth fell short of significance, most likely because of low power. Participants were mostly white British and included more females than males, and it was suggested by the authors that clonal diversity may have been underestimated.

This clone was seen a single time. It has no known antigen specificity. Per-base quality was not reported, and no clone a single base away is much larger than it. The CDR3 regions of human TCRbeta chains were analyzed by immunosequencing. The authors' analysis ran thus. Repertoire TCRs were matched against a reference library of SARS-CoV-2-specific TCRs generated with the MIRA antigen-specificity platform. Breadth was defined as the fraction of unique TCRs that were SARS-CoV-2-associated. Depth was defined as the fraction of total T cells that were SARS-CoV-2-associated. Using the MIRA data, each spike-specific TCR was mapped to the spike region that the TCR reacts to and placed in a CD4 or CD8 class. Log10-transformed breadth and depth values were compared by one-way ANOVA with Sidak's multiple comparisons tests. The source is immuneACCESS, and TCRdb retained only in-frame sequences with V and J called. Part of the clones is not carried over; for the studies checked, unresolved V genes explain less than half of this, and the remainder is unexplained. V and J calls and clone size are given by that table; D and trimming were obtained from the DNA. The sample table lists more than 140,000 clones, roughly 88% of them with a count of one. The ten most abundant clones make up more than 3% of the sample.

Spanning cysteine to phenylalanine, the CDR3 consists of 14 amino acids. The entry retains the CDR3 DNA only, 42 bases that are in frame from base 1. The germline V gene specifies SGHTA as CDR1 and FQGNSA as CDR2. At the junction V is shortened by 3 bases and J by 4 bases, with 13 bases in between. Explained via the paper, the time point label denotes: baseline before first vaccination. This specimen's treatment or condition label, interpreted: meningococcal conjugate vaccine given as trial control. Vaccinee samples were obtained from the UK trials COV001 and COV002, which included a single-blind randomized controlled phase 2/3 trial of AZD1222 (ChAdOx1 nCoV-19) in healthy adults. Trial participant PBMC samples were collected at day 0 and day 28 after the second dose for TCRbeta chain sequencing.

The receptor's source is an adult in good health. The chain is made from TRBV7-2 and TRBJ2-7; a weak D assignment points to TRBD1 (6 bases agree). Sequencing was performed on peripheral blood, taken on day 0 of MenACWY control vaccination. The sequenced DNA: TGTGCCAGCAGCTTGGGTTTGGGGGCATACGAGCAGTACTTC. It translates to CASSLGLGAYEQYF.